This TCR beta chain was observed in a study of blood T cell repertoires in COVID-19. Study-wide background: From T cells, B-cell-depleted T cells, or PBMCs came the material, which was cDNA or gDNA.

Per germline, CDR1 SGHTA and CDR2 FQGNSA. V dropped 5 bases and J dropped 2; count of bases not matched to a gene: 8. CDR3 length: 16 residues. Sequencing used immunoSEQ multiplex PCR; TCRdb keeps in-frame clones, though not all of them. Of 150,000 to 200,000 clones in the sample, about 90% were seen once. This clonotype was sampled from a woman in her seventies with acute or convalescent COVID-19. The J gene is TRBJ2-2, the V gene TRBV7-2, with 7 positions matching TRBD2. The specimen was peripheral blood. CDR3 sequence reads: CASSLHGGFNTGELFF. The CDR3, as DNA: TGTGCCAGCAGCCTACACGGGGGGTTTAACACCGGGGAGCTGTTTTTT. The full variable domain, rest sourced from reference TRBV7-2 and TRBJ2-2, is GAGVSQSPSNKVTEKGKDVELRCDPISGHTALYWYRQSLGQGLEFLIYFQGNSAPDKSGLPSDRFSAERTGGSVSTLTIQRTQQEDSAVYLCASSLHGGFNTGELFFGEGSRLTVL.